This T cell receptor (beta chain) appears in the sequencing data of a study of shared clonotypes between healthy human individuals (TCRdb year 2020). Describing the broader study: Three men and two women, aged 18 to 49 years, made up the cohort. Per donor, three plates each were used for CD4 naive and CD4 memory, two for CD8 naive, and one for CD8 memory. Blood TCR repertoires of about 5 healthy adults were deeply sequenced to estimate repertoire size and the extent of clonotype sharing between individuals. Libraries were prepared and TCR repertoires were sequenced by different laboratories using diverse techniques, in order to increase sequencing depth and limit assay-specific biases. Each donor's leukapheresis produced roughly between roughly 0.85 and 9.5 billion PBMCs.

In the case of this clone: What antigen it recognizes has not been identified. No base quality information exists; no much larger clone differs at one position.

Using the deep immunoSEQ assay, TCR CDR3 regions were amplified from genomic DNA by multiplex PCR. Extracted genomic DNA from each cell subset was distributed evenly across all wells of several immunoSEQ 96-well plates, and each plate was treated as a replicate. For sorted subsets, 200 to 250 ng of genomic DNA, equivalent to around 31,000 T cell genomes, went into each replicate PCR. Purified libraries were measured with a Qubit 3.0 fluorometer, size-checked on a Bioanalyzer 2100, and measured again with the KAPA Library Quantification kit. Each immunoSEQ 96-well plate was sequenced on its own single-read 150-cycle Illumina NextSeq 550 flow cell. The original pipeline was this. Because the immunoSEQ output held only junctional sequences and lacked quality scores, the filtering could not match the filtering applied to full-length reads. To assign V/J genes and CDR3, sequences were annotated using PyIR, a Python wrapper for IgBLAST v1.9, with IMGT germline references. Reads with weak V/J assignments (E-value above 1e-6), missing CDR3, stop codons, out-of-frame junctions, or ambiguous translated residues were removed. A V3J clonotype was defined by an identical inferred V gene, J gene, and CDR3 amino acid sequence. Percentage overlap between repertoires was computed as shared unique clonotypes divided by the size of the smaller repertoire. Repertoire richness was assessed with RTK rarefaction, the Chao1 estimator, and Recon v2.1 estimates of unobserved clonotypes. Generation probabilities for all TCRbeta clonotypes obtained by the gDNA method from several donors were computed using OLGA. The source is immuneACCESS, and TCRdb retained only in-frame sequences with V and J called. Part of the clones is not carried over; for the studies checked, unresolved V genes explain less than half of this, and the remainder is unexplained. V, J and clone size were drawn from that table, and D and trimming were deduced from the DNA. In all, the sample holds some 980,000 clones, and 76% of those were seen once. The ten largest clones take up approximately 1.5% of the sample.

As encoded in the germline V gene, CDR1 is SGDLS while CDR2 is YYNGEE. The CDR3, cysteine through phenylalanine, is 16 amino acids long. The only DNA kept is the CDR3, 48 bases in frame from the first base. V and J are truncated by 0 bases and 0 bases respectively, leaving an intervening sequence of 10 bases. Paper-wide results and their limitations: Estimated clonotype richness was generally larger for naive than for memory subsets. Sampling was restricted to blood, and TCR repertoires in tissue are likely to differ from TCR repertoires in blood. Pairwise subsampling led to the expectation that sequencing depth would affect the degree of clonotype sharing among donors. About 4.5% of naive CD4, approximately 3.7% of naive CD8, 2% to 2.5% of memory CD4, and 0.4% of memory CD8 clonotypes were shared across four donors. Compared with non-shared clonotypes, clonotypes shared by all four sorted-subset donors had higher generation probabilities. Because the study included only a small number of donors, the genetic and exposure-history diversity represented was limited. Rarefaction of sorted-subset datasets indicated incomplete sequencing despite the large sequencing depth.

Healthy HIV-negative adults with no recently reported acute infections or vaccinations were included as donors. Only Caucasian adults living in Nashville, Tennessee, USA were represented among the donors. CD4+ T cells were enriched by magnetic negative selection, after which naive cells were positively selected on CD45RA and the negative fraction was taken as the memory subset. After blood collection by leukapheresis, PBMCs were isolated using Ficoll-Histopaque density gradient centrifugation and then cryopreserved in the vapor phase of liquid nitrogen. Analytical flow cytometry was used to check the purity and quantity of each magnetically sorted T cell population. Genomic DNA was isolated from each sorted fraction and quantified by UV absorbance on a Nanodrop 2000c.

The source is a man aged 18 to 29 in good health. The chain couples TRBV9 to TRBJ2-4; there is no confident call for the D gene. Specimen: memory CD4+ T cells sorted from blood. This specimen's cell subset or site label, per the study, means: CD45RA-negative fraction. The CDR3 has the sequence CASSVEAALAKNIQYF. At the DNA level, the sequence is TGTGCCAGCAGCGTAGAGGCAGCGTTAGCCAAAAACATTCAGTACTTC.